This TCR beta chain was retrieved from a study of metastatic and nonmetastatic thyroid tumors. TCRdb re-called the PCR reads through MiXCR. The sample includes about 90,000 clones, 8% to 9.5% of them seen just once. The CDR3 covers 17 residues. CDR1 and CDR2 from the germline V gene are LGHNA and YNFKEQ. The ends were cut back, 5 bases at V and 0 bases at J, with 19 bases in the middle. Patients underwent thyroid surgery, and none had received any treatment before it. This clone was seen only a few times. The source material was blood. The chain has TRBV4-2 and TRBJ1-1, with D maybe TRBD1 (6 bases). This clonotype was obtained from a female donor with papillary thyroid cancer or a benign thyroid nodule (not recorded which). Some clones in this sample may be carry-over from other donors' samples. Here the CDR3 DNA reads TGTGCCAGCAGCACAAAAAAGGACAGTCCCATGAACACTGAAGCTTTCTTT. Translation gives CASSTKKDSPMNTEAFF.